This entry is about one T cell receptor beta chain. The antigen this receptor binds is unknown. Per-base quality was not reported, and no clone a single base away is much larger than it. Per the publication, the time point label means: baseline, week 1 (first vaccination visit). Reading the label with the study, this specimen's treatment or condition is: pre-vaccination baseline after standard-of-care therapy. Donors had newly diagnosed WHO grade 3 or 4 IDH1-mutant astrocytomas with loss of nuclear ATRX. The samples were drawn from NOA16, a multicentre, single-arm, open-label phase I trial in Germany that tested a mutant IDH1 peptide vaccine in humans for the first time. Blood drawn at visit V03 was used as the baseline sample for immunogenicity testing. Genomic DNA for TCRB sequencing was extracted from EDTA blood using the DNeasy Blood and Tissue Kit. The data were obtained in a study of a mutant IDH1 vaccine in newly diagnosed glioma (TCRdb year 2021). Study-wide context: Of the approximately 34 patients who were treated, around 62% were male and approximately 40% were female, and the mean age was around 40 years. Before enrollment, patients had received standard therapy of radiotherapy alone, temozolomide alone, or radiochemotherapy with temozolomide; most received the combination. Peripheral blood was drawn at six visits: V03 (baseline), V05, V07, V10, V12 and V13. For exploratory analyses, around 23 treated patients had longitudinal TCRB deep sequencing done wherever samples were available.

The CDR3 spans 12 residues, from the cysteine through the phenylalanine. The only DNA kept is the CDR3, 36 bases in frame from the first base. The junction carries 9 bases between V and J, which are trimmed by 5 bases and 7 bases respectively. CDR1 SGHTA and CDR2 FQGNSA were looked up in the germline V gene. Libraries came from the immunoSEQ multiplex PCR assay. Rearranged TCR beta chain sequences were amplified with the hsTCRB Kit following the manufacturer's protocol. TCRB libraries were sequenced on an Illumina MiSeq. Regarding the original processing steps: The kit vendor's proprietary platform handled demultiplexing, trimming and gene mapping. Not all clones reach the TCRdb copy of this immuneACCESS table, which keeps in-frame sequences only. Checked studies attribute under half of the gap to unresolved V genes and leave the rest unexplained. V and J calls and clone size are given by that table; D and trimming were obtained from the DNA. This sample gives tens of thousands of clones in total; around four fifths of them show up just once. Roughly 7.1% of the sample is held by the ten biggest clonotypes.

The paper's findings and limits, for the study overall: Across multiple MHC alleles, vaccine-induced immune responses were seen in 93.3% of patients. The authors stated that sample limitations prevented analyses of patient blood samples from being reproduced. PBMC samples for TCRB deep sequencing were selected based on availability. No apparent relationship was observed between pseudoprogression and alterations in the top peripheral T cell clonotypes detected by TCRB sequencing.

The rearranged chain carries TRBV7-2 and TRBJ2-1; 5 matching bases give a weak D call of TRBD1. Here the sequenced sample was PBMCs, taken from a glioma patient treated with radiotherapy, temozolomide or both. This TCR derives from a woman aged 45-65 years with glioma. The nucleotide sequence reads as follows: TGTGCCAGCAGCCAGGACACTAATGAGCAGTTCTTC. Its protein product is CASSQDTNEQFF.